This T cell receptor (beta chain) was sequenced during a study of T cell responses to AZD1222 COVID-19 vaccine. Study at large: Doses given second, at about 4 or about 12 weeks, were pooled.

With regard to this clone: Its antigen is not identified.

Findings of the study overall: Epitopes outside B.1.351 and B.1.1.7 mutated regions reportedly drew nearly half of spike TCRs.

Trimming shortened V by 0 bases and J by 8 bases, and 5 bases separated the two germline ends. Germline CDR1 reads SGHDT; CDR2 reads YYEEEE. The CDR3 is 11 amino acids. TCRdb's copy holds only in-frame clones and misses some; the assay was immunoSEQ multiplex PCR. The data hold 140,000 to 150,000 clones, with just under 95% observed a single time. The source was peripheral blood, collected on day 0 of AZD1222 vaccination. This TCR was sampled from an adult in good health. This chain connects TRBV5-6 to TRBJ1-2; tentatively, D is TRBD1 (5 bases). CDR3 sequence: CASSLGGGYTF. The CDR3 DNA reads as TGTGCCAGCAGCTTGGGGGGCGGCTACACCTTC. Filled out from reference TRBV5-6 and TRBJ1-2, the complete variable domain reads DAGVTQSPTHLIKTRGQQVTLRCSPKSGHDTVSWYQQALGQGPQFIFQYYEEEERQRGNFPDRFSGHQFPNYSSELNVNALLLGDSALYLCASSLGGGYTFGSGTRLTVV.